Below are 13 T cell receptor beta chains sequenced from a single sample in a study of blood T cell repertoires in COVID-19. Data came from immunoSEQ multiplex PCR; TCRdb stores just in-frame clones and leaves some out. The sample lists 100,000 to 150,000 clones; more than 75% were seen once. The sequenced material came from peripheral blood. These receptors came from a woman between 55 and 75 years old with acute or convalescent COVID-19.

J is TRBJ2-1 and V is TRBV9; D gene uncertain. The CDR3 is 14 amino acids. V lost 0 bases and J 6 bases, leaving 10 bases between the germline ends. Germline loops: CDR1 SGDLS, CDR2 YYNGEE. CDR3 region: CASSVVGTINEQFF. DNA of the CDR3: TGTGCCAGCAGCGTAGTCGGTACCATCAATGAGCAGTTCTTC.

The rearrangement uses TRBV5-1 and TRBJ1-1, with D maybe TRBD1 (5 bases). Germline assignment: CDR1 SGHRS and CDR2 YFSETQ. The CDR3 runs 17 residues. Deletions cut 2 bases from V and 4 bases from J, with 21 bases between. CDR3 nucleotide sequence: TGCGCCAGCAGCTTCTTTAAAGGGCCAAAGGGGTCCACTGAAGCTTTCTTT. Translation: CASSFFKGPKGSTEAFF.

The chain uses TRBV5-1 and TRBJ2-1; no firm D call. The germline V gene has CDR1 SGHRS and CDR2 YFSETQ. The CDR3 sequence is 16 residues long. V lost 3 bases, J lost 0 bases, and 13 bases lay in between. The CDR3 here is CASSSLGLSSYNEQFF. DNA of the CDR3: TGCGCCAGCAGCTCCCTCGGTTTGAGCTCCTACAATGAGCAGTTCTTC.

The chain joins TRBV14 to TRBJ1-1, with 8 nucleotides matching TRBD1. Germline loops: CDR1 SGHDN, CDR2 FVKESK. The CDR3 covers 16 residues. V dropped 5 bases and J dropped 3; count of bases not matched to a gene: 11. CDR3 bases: TGTGCCAGCAGCGTTCGGACAGGGTTCGGCGACACTGAAGCTTTCTTT. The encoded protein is CASSVRTGFGDTEAFF.

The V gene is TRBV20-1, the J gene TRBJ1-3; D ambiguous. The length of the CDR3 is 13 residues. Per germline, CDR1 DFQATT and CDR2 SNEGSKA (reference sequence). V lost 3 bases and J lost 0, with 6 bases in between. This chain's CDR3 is CSASESSGNTIYF. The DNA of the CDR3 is TGCAGTGCTAGTGAGAGCTCTGGAAACACCATATATTTT.

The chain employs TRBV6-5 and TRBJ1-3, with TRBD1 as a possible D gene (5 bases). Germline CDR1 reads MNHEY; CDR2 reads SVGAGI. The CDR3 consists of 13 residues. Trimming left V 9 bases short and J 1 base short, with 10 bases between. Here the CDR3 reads CASSWTSGNTIYF. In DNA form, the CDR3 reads TGTGCCAGTAGCTGGACATCTGGAAACACCATATATTTT.

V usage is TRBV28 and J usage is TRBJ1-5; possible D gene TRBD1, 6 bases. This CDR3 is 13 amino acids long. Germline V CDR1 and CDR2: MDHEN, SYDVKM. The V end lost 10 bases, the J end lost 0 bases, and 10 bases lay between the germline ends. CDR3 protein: CATQGNSNQPQHF. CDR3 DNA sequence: TGTGCCACCCAGGGGAATAGCAATCAGCCCCAGCATTTT.

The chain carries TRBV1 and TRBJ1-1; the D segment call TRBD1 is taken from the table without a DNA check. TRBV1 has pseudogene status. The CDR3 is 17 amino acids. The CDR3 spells CTSSQDQGAHMNTEAFF. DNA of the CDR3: TGCACCAGCAGCCAAGATCAGGGGGCGCACATGAACACTGAAGCTTTCTTT.

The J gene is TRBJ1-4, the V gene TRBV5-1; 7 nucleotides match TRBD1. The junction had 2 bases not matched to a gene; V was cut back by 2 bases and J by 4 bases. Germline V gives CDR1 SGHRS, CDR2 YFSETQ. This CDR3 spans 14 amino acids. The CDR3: CASSFGTVNEKLFF. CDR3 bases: TGCGCCAGCAGCTTCGGGACAGTTAATGAAAAACTGTTTTTT. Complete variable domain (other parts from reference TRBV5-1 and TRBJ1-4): KAGVTQTPRYLIKTRGQQVTLSCSPISGHRSVSWYQQTPGQGLQFLFEYFSETQRNKGNFPGRFSGRQFSNSRSEMNVSTLELGDSALYLCASSFGTVNEKLFFGSGTQLSVL.

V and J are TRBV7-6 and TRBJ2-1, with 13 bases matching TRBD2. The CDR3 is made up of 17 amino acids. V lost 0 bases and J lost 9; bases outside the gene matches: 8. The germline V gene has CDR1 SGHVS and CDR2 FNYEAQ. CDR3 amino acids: CASSLALGLAGVLEQFF. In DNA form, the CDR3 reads TGTGCCAGCAGCTTAGCCCTAGGACTAGCGGGAGTTCTTGAGCAGTTCTTC.

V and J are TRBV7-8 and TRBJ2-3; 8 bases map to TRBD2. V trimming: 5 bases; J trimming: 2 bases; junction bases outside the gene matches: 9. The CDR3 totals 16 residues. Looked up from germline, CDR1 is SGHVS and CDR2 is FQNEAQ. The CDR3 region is CASSRSGSHFTDTQYF. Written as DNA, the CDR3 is TGTGCCAGCAGCAGAAGCGGGAGCCATTTCACAGATACGCAGTATTTT.

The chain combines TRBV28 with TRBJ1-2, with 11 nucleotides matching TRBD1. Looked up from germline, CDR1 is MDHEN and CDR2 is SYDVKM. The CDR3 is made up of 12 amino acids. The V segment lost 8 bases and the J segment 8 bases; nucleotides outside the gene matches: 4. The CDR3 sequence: CASWGQGGGYTF. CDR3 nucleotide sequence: TGTGCCAGCTGGGGACAGGGGGGGGGCTACACCTTC.

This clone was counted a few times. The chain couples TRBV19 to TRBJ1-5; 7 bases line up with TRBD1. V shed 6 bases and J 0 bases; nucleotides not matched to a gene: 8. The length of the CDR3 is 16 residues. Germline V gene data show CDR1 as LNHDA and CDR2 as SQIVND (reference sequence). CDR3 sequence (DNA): TGTGCCAGTAGCTGGGATACAGGGGATAGCAATCAGCCCCAGCATTTT. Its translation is CASSWDTGDSNQPQHF.